This TCR beta chain was retrieved from a study of blood T cell repertoires in COVID-19. Study overall: The samples span acute and convalescent COVID-19 from the United States, Italy and Spain. PBMCs, B-cell-depleted T cells, or T cells provided the cDNA or gDNA that made up the material.

In the study's own analysis: For nucleated cells, counts were estimated from reference gene primer amplification. Libraries were prepared by immunoSEQ multiplex PCR; TCRdb keeps only in-frame clonotypes and omits some of them. V and J calls and clone size are copied from that table; D and trimming were computed from the DNA. The profile covers about 80,000 clones, with roughly 76% appearing a single time and around a sixth taken by the ten largest. The CDR3 covers 15 residues. Unmatched junction bases numbered 9, after V lost 3 bases and J lost 8 bases. Germline CDR1 SGHNT, CDR2 YENEEA. The sequence came from a man between 65 and 80 years old with active or convalescent COVID-19. Sample: peripheral blood. This chain links TRBV11-3 with TRBJ2-1; 8 bases are shared with TRBD2. The CDR3 region is CASSFRGGTGDEQFF. DNA for the CDR3: TGTGCCAGCAGCTTTCGGGGGGGGACTGGCGATGAGCAGTTCTTC. Supplemented by reference TRBV11-3 and TRBJ2-1, the full variable domain reads EAGVVQSPRYKIIEKKQPVAFWCNPISGHNTLYWYLQNLGQGPELLIRYENEEAVDDSQLPKDRFSAERLKGVDSTLKIQPAELGDSAVYLCASSFRGGTGDEQFFGPGTRLTVL.